The 26 T cell receptor beta chains given below trace back to one sample, sequenced in a study of shared clonotypes between healthy human individuals. Some clones are missing from TCRdb's copy, which holds only in-frame ones; the method was immunoSEQ multiplex PCR. The sample lists 2,100,000 or so clones, approximately 96% occurring once. Sequencing was carried out using naive CD4+ T cells sorted from blood. As for subset: CD45RA+ positively selected. These receptors were obtained from a man aged 18 to 29 in good health.

The J gene is TRBJ2-7, the V gene TRBV5-1, with 8 positions matching TRBD1. The germline V gene encodes CDR1 SGHRS and CDR2 YFSETQ. The CDR3 is 15 amino acids. With V trimmed by 4 bases and J by 0 bases, 6 bases remained unmatched. CDR3 DNA: TGCGCCAGCAGCAGAGGACAGGGAAGCTCCTACGAGCAGTACTTC. Protein: CASSRGQGSSYEQYF.

Concerning this clone itself: Other DNA sequences in the sample encode the same CDR3. The chain carries TRBV7-9 and TRBJ2-2; 12 bases fit TRBD2. The V gene's germline CDR1 is SEHNR and CDR2 FQNEAQ (reference sequence). V lost 5 bases and J lost 3; bases outside the gene matches: 4. This CDR3 region has 16 residues. In nucleotides, the CDR3 is TGTGCCAGCAGCCCCCGACTAGCGGGGGACACCGGGGAGCTGTTTTTT. This sequence encodes CASSPRLAGDTGELFF.

The rearrangement uses TRBV9 and TRBJ1-5; 7 bases align to TRBD1. With V trimmed by 4 bases and J by 0 bases, 4 bases remained unmatched. The length of the CDR3 is 15 residues. The germline CDR1 and CDR2 sequences are SGDLS and YYNGEE. CDR3 coding DNA: TGTGCCAGCAGCCCAGGGACAGATAGCAATCAGCCCCAGCATTTT. This codes for CASSPGTDSNQPQHF.

The sample holds one count of this clone. This rearrangement joins TRBV15 to TRBJ1-1; D not certain. Trimming stripped 7 bases from V and 2 bases from J, with 17 bases between. The CDR3 contains 15 residues. Germline V gives CDR1 LNHNV, CDR2 YYDKDF (reference sequence). CDR3 loop: CATTQSKTVNTEAFF. CDR3 DNA: TGTGCCACCACCCAATCTAAAACAGTAAACACTGAAGCTTTCTTT.

The chain is built from TRBV6-5 and TRBJ2-7, with D perhaps being TRBD1 or TRBD2 (5 bases each). The germline gives CDR1 MNHEY, CDR2 SVGAGI. V was clipped by 4 bases and J by 4 bases, with 11 bases between them. The CDR3 contains 13 residues. The CDR3 DNA reads as TGTGCCAGCAGTTCACGGGACCGATACGAGCAGTACTTC. This encodes CASSSRDRYEQYF.

The chain links TRBV6-4 to TRBJ1-6; TRBD1 matches 7 bases. Looked up from germline, CDR1 is MRHNA and CDR2 is SNTAGT. This CDR3 region has 15 residues. V dropped 4 bases and J dropped 6; count of bases not matched to a gene: 6. The CDR3 bases are TGTGCCAGCAGTGCCACAGGGGCCGGTAATTCACCCCTCCACTTT. Translating gives CASSATGAGNSPLHF.

This chain uses TRBV7-9 with TRBJ2-7; 9 positions agree with TRBD2. Losses at the gene ends were 5 bases for V and 2 bases for J; bases not matched to a gene: 10. The germline CDR1 and CDR2 sequences are SEHNR and FQNEAQ (reference sequence). CDR3 length equals 16 residues. The CDR3 region is CASSNLPGLATYEQYF. As DNA, the CDR3 is TGTGCCAGCAGCAACCTTCCGGGACTAGCCACCTACGAGCAGTACTTC.

The chain has TRBV6-5 and TRBJ2-5, with D hard to call. CDR3 length equals 11 residues. The V gene's germline CDR1 is MNHEY and CDR2 SVGAGI. Trimming cost V 8 bases and J 4 bases, with 8 bases left between them. The CDR3 DNA sequence: TGTGCCAGCGGAAGAGTAGAGACCCAGTACTTC. This encodes CASGRVETQYF.

CDR3 loop: CASSILAGRSETQYF. The CDR3 coding sequence is TGCGCCAGCTCGATTCTAGCGGGAAGGAGCGAGACCCAGTACTTC. This rearrangement joins TRBV5-1 to TRBJ2-5, with 9 bases fitting TRBD2. From germline, CDR1 is SGHRS and CDR2 YFSETQ. This CDR3 is built from 15 residues. V trimming: 7 bases; J trimming: 5 bases; junction bases outside the gene matches: 12.

This clone was seen once. The chain couples TRBV2 to TRBJ1-5; D is unclear. There are 11 residues in the CDR3. V was shortened by 9 bases and J by 6 bases, with 9 bases between the two germline ends. Germline-derived CDR1 and CDR2 are SNHLY and FYNNEI. The CDR3 DNA reads as TGTGCCAGTGGACTGAGTCAGCCCCAGCATTTT. Translating it yields CASGLSQPQHF.

This clone was seen once. The chain employs TRBV4-3 and TRBJ1-2; 11 bases fit TRBD1. V dropped 1 base and J dropped 0; count of bases not matched to a gene: 1. CDR1 LGHNA and CDR2 YSLEER come from the germline V gene. The CDR3 has 16 amino acids. The CDR3 loop reads CASSQGTGGTNYGYTF. As DNA, the CDR3 is TGCGCCAGCAGCCAAGGGACAGGGGGCACTAACTATGGCTACACCTTC.

This chain connects TRBV7-3 to TRBJ2-5; the match to TRBD1 covers 9 bases. Germline-derived CDR1 and CDR2 are SGHTA and FQGTGA. The CDR3 covers 14 residues. V lost 5 bases and J lost 2; bases outside the gene matches: 3. The CDR3 protein is CASSLGTGQETQYF. The DNA of the CDR3 is TGTGCCAGCAGCCTGGGGACAGGGCAAGAGACCCAGTACTTC.

The V and J genes are TRBV6-5 and TRBJ1-1; weak D call: TRBD1 (6 bases). The CDR3 totals 13 residues. Trimming took 6 bases from V and 5 from J, leaving 13 bases between them. In germline, CDR1 is MNHEY, CDR2 SVGAGI. The chain's CDR3 is CASREQGGTEAFF. The CDR3 DNA reads TGTGCCAGCAGAGAACAGGGTGGGACTGAAGCTTTCTTT.

This clone was counted once. J is TRBJ1-6 and V is TRBV6-6, with D maybe TRBD1 (6 bases). The V gene lost 5 bases and the J gene lost 5 bases, with 13 bases spanning the gap. This CDR3 region has 15 residues. Germline V gives CDR1 MNHNY, CDR2 SVGAGI (reference sequence). CDR3 nucleotide sequence: TGTGCCAGCAGTAAAGACAGGCGTAATAATTCACCCCTCCACTTT. Its protein is CASSKDRRNNSPLHF.

The J gene is TRBJ1-2, the V gene TRBV18; 10 bases agree with TRBD1. Germline V gene sequence: CDR1 KGHSH, CDR2 LQKENI. The CDR3 runs to 17 residues. J gave up 4 bases and V 3 bases, and 11 bases lay outside the gene matches. The CDR3 spells CASSPSSGTGVLYGYTF. The DNA for the CDR3 is TGTGCCAGCTCACCTTCGTCCGGGACAGGGGTCCTCTATGGCTACACCTTC.

V is TRBV14 and J is TRBJ2-5, with 8 nucleotides matching TRBD1. CDR1 and CDR2 (germline): SGHDN, FVKESK. The length of the CDR3 is 17 residues. V lost 4 bases to trimming and J lost 4 bases; unmatched junction nucleotides: 14. As DNA, the CDR3 is TGTGCCAGCAGCCTATACGGATACAGGGGGAGGCGAGAGACCCAGTACTTC. The encoded protein is CASSLYGYRGRRETQYF.

This clone came up once. This CDR3 is CASSITAGPQHF. CDR3 coding DNA: TGTGCCAGTAGTATCACCGCAGGGCCCCAGCATTTT. The V and J genes are TRBV19 and TRBJ1-5; D remains ambiguous. V was shortened by 3 bases and J by 9 bases, with 9 bases between the two germline ends. CDR3 length: 12 amino acids. Looked up from germline, CDR1 is LNHDA and CDR2 is SQIVND (reference sequence).

The chain is built from TRBV10-1 and TRBJ1-5; D not certain. The CDR3 runs 14 residues. The V end lost 5 bases, the J end lost 4 bases, and 12 bases lay between the germline ends. CDR1 is WNHNN and CDR2 is SYGVQD in the germline V gene (reference sequence). The chain's CDR3 is CASSFCKRNQPQHF. CDR3 in DNA: TGCGCCAGCAGTTTTTGCAAGAGAAATCAGCCCCAGCATTTT.

The rearrangement joins TRBV5-1 to TRBJ1-3, with 7 bases fitting TRBD1. Looked up from germline, CDR1 is SGHRS and CDR2 is YFSETQ. The CDR3 is made up of 15 amino acids. The V and J ends lost 8 bases and 4 bases, in that order; junction bases with no gene match: 12. CDR3 in DNA: TGCGCCAGTAAACAGGGGATACAAACCGGAAACACCATATATTTT. Translating it yields CASKQGIQTGNTIYF.

The chain couples TRBV25-1 to TRBJ2-2; D remains ambiguous. This CDR3 has 15 residues. Germline V gene lookup returns CDR1 MGHDK and CDR2 SYGVNS. V lost 3 bases and J 1 base, leaving 9 bases between the germline ends. CDR3 in amino acids: CASSDPRLNTGELFF. The CDR3 nucleotides read TGTGCCAGCAGTGATCCTAGGTTGAACACCGGGGAGCTGTTTTTT.

J is TRBJ2-1 and V is TRBV10-1; D is perhaps TRBD2 (6 bases). From germline, CDR1 is WNHNN and CDR2 SYGVQD (reference sequence). CDR3 size: 13 residues. V was shortened by 3 bases and J by 9 bases, with 12 bases between the two germline ends. The CDR3 nucleotides are TGCGCCAGCAGTGAATCGCGGGAAGGTGAGCAGTTCTTC. Its translation: CASSESREGEQFF.

This clone was recorded only once. V and J are TRBV5-1 and TRBJ2-6; tentative D call: TRBD2 (6 bases). V was pared by 5 bases and J by 4 bases, with 10 bases between. The CDR3 length is 14 residues. Germline lookup yields CDR1 SGHRS and CDR2 YFSETQ. The DNA of the CDR3 is TGCGCCAGCAGAGGAGGGCCCGGGGCCAACGTCCTGACTTTC. Protein product: CASRGGPGANVLTF.

The chain has TRBV10-3 and TRBJ1-2; D is possibly TRBD1 (6 bases). Per germline, CDR1 ENHRY and CDR2 SYGVKD. CDR3 length: 15 residues. V lost 5 bases and J lost 9, with 22 bases in between. CDR3: CAISKDPGALGSYTF. In DNA, the CDR3 is TGTGCCATCAGTAAGGACCCGGGGGCCTTGGGGAGCTACACCTTC.

A single count supports this clone. The chain combines TRBV9 with TRBJ2-1, with a possible D match to TRBD2 (6 bases). The V gene lost 1 base and the J gene lost 10 bases, with 18 bases spanning the gap. The CDR3 sequence is 15 residues long. Germline loops: CDR1 SGDLS, CDR2 YYNGEE. The CDR3 DNA is TGTGCCAGCAGCGTAATGGGGTCAGGGACTGGCGAGCAGTTCTTC. Amino acid sequence: CASSVMGSGTGEQFF.

The chain combines TRBV20-1 with TRBJ2-7; D is possibly TRBD1 (6 bases). V was pared by 5 bases and J by 4 bases, with 6 bases between. The CDR3 consists of 10 residues. The V gene's germline CDR1 is DFQATT and CDR2 SNEGSKA (reference sequence). This chain's CDR3 is CSAGQYEQYF. The CDR3 region has the DNA TGCAGTGCTGGACAGTACGAGCAGTACTTC.

The chain has TRBV7-6 and TRBJ2-3, with D uncertain. The CDR3 is 17 residues long. V gave up 6 bases and J gave up 3 bases, with 22 bases separating them. Per germline, CDR1 SGHVS and CDR2 FNYEAQ. CDR3 DNA: TGTGCCAGCAGTGAGAGAATGTTAGGGCCTGGGACAGATACGCAGTATTTT. This codes for CASSERMLGPGTDTQYF.